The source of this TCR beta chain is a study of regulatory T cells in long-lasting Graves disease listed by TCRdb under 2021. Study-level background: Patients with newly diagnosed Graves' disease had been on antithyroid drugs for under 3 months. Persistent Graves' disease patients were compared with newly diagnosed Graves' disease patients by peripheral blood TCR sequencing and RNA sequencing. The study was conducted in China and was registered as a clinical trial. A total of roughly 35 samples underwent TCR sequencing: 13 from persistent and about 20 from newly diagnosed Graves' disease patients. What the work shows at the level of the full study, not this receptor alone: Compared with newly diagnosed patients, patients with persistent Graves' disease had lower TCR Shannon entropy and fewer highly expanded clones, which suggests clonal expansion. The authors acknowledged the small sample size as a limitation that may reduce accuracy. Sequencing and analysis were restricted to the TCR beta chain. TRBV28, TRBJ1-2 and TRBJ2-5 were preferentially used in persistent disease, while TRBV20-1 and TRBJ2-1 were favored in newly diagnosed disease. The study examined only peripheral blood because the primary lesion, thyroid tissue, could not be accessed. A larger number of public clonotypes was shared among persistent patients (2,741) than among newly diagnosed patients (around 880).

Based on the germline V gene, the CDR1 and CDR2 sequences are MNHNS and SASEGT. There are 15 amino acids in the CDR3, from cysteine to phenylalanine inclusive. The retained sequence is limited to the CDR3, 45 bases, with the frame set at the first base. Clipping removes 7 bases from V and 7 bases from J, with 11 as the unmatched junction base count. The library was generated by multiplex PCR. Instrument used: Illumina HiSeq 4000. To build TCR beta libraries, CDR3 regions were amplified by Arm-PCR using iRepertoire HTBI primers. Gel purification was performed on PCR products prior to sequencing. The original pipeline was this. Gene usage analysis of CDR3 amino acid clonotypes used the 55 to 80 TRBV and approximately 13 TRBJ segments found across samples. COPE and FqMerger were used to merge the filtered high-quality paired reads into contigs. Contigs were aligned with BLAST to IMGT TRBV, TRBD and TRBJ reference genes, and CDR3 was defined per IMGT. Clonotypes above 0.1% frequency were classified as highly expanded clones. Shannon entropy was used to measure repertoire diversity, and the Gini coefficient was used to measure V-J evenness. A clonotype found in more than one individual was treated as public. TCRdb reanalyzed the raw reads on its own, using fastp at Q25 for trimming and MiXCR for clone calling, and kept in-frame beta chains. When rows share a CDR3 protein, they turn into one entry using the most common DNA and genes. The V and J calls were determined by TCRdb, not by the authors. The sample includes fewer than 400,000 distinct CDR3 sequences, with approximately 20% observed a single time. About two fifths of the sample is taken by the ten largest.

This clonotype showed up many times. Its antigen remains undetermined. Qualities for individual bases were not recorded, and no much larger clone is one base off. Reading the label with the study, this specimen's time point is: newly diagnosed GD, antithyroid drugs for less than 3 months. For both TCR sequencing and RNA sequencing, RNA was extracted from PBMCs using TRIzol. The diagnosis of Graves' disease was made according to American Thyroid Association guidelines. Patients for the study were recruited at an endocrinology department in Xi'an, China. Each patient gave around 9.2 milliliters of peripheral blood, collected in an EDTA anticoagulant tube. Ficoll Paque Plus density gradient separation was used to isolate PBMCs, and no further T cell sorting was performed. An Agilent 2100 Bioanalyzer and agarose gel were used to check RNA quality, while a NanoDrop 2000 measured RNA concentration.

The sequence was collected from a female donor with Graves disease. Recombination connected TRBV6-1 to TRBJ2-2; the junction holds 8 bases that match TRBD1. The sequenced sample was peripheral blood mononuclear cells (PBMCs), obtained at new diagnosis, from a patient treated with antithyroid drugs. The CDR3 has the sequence CASTIGRGRGGELFF. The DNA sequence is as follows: TGTGCCAGCACCATTGGCAGGGGGCGCGGCGGGGAGCTGTTTTTT.